What follows are 28 T cell receptor beta chains derived from one specimen sequenced in a study of blood T cell repertoires in COVID-19. Repertoires were generated with immunoSEQ multiplex PCR, while TCRdb's copy carries only in-frame clones and drops some. The data contain approximately 180,000 clones, over 75% of them singletons. The sample taken for sequencing was peripheral blood. The receptors were sampled from a human donor with active or convalescent COVID-19. The donor label of this sample is uncertain.

The J gene is TRBJ2-3, the V gene TRBV10-1, with 13 bases that match TRBD2. Looked up from germline, CDR1 is WNHNN and CDR2 is SYGVQD (reference sequence). The CDR3 runs to 17 residues. V lost 6 bases and J lost 2; bases outside the gene matches: 8. CDR3 nucleotides: TGCGCCAGCAGATACGGGACTAGCGGGGAGAACACAGATACGCAGTATTTT. Translation: CASRYGTSGENTDTQYF.

The J gene is TRBJ1-2, the V gene TRBV7-9; D uncertain. The germline gives CDR1 SEHNR, CDR2 FQNEAQ (reference sequence). V lost 5 bases, J lost 2 bases, and 15 bases lay in between. The CDR3 extends over 15 amino acids. The DNA of the CDR3 is TGTGCCAGCAGCCTCGGCTCTGGCAGGAACTATGGCTACACCTTC. Encoded protein: CASSLGSGRNYGYTF.

Points on this clone: The junction departs from the called germline gene at one end, perhaps through a read error. This chain connects TRBV3-1 (or the pseudogene TRBV3-2) to TRBJ2-7; 9 bases align to TRBD2. In germline, CDR1 is LGHDT, CDR2 YNNKEL (reference sequence). The length of the CDR3 is 15 residues. For the CDR3, the DNA is TGTGCCAGCAGCCACGTAAGCGGGGGGTTTAAGCCTCCGGACTTC. It is translated as CASSHVSGGFKPPDF.

The chain joins TRBV5-1 to TRBJ2-7; perhaps TRBD1 as D (6 bases). This CDR3 has 14 residues. Trimming shortened V by 2 bases and J by 1 base, and 10 bases separated the two germline ends. CDR1 is SGHRS, CDR2 YFSETQ, per germline. This CDR3 is CASSFSDRSYEQYF. DNA for the CDR3: TGCGCCAGCAGCTTTAGTGACAGGTCCTACGAGCAGTACTTC.

The V and J genes are TRBV10-3 and TRBJ2-1; 8 positions match TRBD2. The germline CDR1 and CDR2 sequences are ENHRY and SYGVKD. The CDR3 spans 16 residues. Unmatched junction bases numbered 15, after V lost 7 bases and J lost 7 bases. Here the CDR3 DNA reads TGTGCCATCAAGGAGGGAGTAGCGGGGATCCGGAATGAGCAGTTCTTC. Protein: CAIKEGVAGIRNEQFF.

This chain's CDR3 is CASSEAGGHNEQFF. CDR3 nucleotide sequence: TGTGCCAGCAGTGAAGCGGGAGGGCACAATGAGCAGTTCTTC. V usage is TRBV6-1 and J usage is TRBJ2-1; TRBD2 matches 7 bases. Germline loops: CDR1 MNHNS, CDR2 SASEGT. The CDR3 runs 14 residues. After removal of 0 bases from V and 5 bases from J, the junction contained 1 base not matched to a gene.

V and J are TRBV28 and TRBJ1-6; possibly TRBD1 for D (6 bases). Germline V gene lookup returns CDR1 MDHEN and CDR2 SYDVKM. The CDR3 is 13 amino acids. Trimming shortened V by 8 bases and J by 7 bases, and 12 bases separated the two germline ends. CDR3 amino acids: CASGSGVNSPLHF. The DNA for the CDR3 is TGTGCCAGCGGATCAGGGGTCAATTCACCCCTCCACTTT.

The V and J genes are TRBV6-1 and TRBJ2-1; D ambiguous. The CDR3 runs to 12 residues. Germline V lookup: CDR1 MNHNS, CDR2 SASEGT. With 6 bases removed from V and 6 bases from J, the gap between germline ends came to 9 bases. The CDR3 sequence: CASSNQLNEQFF. The CDR3 nucleotides read TGTGCCAGCAGCAACCAACTCAATGAGCAGTTCTTC.

The V gene is TRBV7-3, the J gene TRBJ1-4, with D hard to call. The ends were cut back, 5 bases at V and 8 bases at J, with 12 bases in the middle. The CDR3 runs to 13 residues. Germline-derived CDR1 and CDR2 are SGHTA and FQGTGA. The CDR3: CASSARQGEKLFF. DNA of the CDR3: TGTGCCAGCAGCGCCAGACAAGGCGAAAAACTGTTTTTT.

The genes are TRBV19 and TRBJ1-2; 8 bases line up with TRBD1. Germline V gives CDR1 LNHDA, CDR2 SQIVND (reference sequence). Trimming at V came to 5 bases and at J to 0 bases, leaving 8 bases not matched to a gene. This CDR3 is built from 16 residues. The CDR3, as DNA: TGTGCCAGTAGTCCGCGGACAGGGCGAGCTAACTATGGCTACACCTTC. This gives the protein CASSPRTGRANYGYTF.

The chain couples TRBV24-1 to TRBJ2-5; 7 nucleotides line up with TRBD2. CDR3 length: 13 amino acids. Germline trimming cut 9 bases from V and 4 bases from J; bases unmatched to any gene: 7. CDR1 is KGHDR and CDR2 is SFDVKD in the germline V gene. CDR3 DNA: TGTGCCACCTCCGGGCCGGGGGGAGAGACCCAGTACTTC. Its protein is CATSGPGGETQYF.

The V call is TRBV25-1, the J call TRBJ2-3, with D uncertain. Trimming removed 7 bases from V and 1 base from J, with 9 bases in between. Germline lookup yields CDR1 MGHDK and CDR2 SYGVNS. This CDR3 is built from 13 residues. CDR3 sequence reads: CASNPPGTDTQYF. The CDR3 DNA reads as TGTGCCAGCAACCCCCCGGGCACAGATACGCAGTATTTT.

The J gene is TRBJ2-3, the V gene TRBV6-5; 9 nucleotides match TRBD1. V dropped 6 bases and J dropped 2; count of bases not matched to a gene: 6. Germline V lookup: CDR1 MNHEY, CDR2 SVGAGI. There are 15 residues in the CDR3. This CDR3 reads CASRRGQGSTDTQYF. The CDR3, as DNA: TGTGCCAGCAGGAGGGGACAGGGTTCCACAGATACGCAGTATTTT.

The V gene is TRBV5-6, the J gene TRBJ2-7, with 10 bases fitting TRBD1. V lost 4 bases to trimming and J lost 3 bases; unmatched junction nucleotides: 10. This CDR3 has 16 residues. Germline assignment: CDR1 SGHDT and CDR2 YYEEEE. CDR3 DNA sequence: TGTGCCAGCAGCACGACAGGGGGCGAGGGCTACTACGAGCAGTACTTC. This translates into CASSTTGGEGYYEQYF.

This chain connects TRBV29-1 to TRBJ1-6, with 8 bases matching TRBD1. The CDR3 covers 14 residues. Germline V gene sequence: CDR1 SQVTM, CDR2 ANQGSEA. V gave up 6 bases and J gave up 5 bases; unmatched junction bases: 6. Written as DNA, the CDR3 is TGCAGCGTCGGACAGGGTATTAATAATTCACCCCTCCACTTT. It translates to CSVGQGINNSPLHF.

This chain joins TRBV6-5 and TRBJ1-1, with 8 bases matching TRBD1. This CDR3 is built from 14 residues. V shed 5 bases, J shed 6 bases, and the junction held 8 bases outside the gene matches. Germline-derived CDR1 and CDR2 are MNHEY and SVGAGI. Written as DNA, the CDR3 is TGTGCCAGCAGTACCGGGCCGACAGGGGCTGAAGCTTTCTTT. It encodes CASSTGPTGAEAFF.

The rearrangement joins TRBV5-4 to TRBJ2-3; D uncertain. The CDR3 is 12 residues long. V was shortened by 3 bases and J by 2 bases, with 4 bases between the two germline ends. The germline gives CDR1 SGHNT, CDR2 YYREEE (reference sequence). The chain's CDR3 is CASSSPTDTQYF. The CDR3 DNA follows: TGTGCCAGCAGCTCTCCCACAGATACGCAGTATTTT.

This sequence joins TRBV9 and TRBJ1-1; D perhaps matches TRBD1 (5 bases). CDR3 length: 13 amino acids. V lost 4 bases and J 3 bases, leaving 10 bases between the germline ends. Germline CDR1 reads SGDLS; CDR2 reads YYNGEE. CDR3 DNA sequence: TGTGCCAGCAGCCCCAGGGTCCACACTGAAGCTTTCTTT. This codes for CASSPRVHTEAFF.

The V gene is TRBV30, the J gene TRBJ1-3; possible D gene TRBD1, 5 bases. This CDR3 comprises 14 residues. The V end was cut by 2 bases, the J end by 4 bases, with 12 bases between. Germline assignment: CDR1 GTSNPN and CDR2 SVGIG (reference sequence). The CDR3 loop is CAWSLGARGNTIYF. The CDR3 coding sequence is TGTGCCTGGAGTTTAGGGGCGCGAGGAAACACCATATATTTT.

This chain joins TRBV7-8 and TRBJ1-5; 7 nucleotides line up with TRBD1. The germline V gene has CDR1 SGHVS and CDR2 FQNEAQ. This CDR3 contains 15 residues. The V gene end was trimmed by 6 bases and the J gene end by 1 base; junction bases not matched to a gene: 6. CDR3 residues: CASRRDRASNQPQHF. For the CDR3, the DNA is TGTGCCAGCAGGAGAGACAGGGCGAGCAATCAGCCCCAGCATTTT. Supplemented by reference TRBV7-8 and TRBJ1-5, the full variable domain reads GAGVSQSPRYKVAKRGQDVALRCDPISGHVSLFWYQQALGQGPEFLTYFQNEAQLDKSGLPSDRFFAERPEGSVSTLKIQRTQQEDSAVYLCASRRDRASNQPQHFGDGTRLSIL.

CDR3 sequence (DNA): TGTGCCAGCAGTGACCGGGACAGAAAGACTAGCGGGGTGGATGAGCAGTTCTTC. This gives the protein CASSDRDRKTSGVDEQFF. This sequence joins TRBV28 and TRBJ2-1, with 11 bases fitting TRBD2. V shed 5 bases and J 8 bases; nucleotides not matched to a gene: 17. The CDR3 spans 18 residues. Germline CDR1 and CDR2: MDHEN and SYDVKM.

The rearrangement joins TRBV7-2 to TRBJ2-5, with 10 bases aligning to TRBD2. Losses at the gene ends were 4 bases for V and 5 bases for J; bases not matched to a gene: 7. There are 15 residues in the CDR3. Germline lookup yields CDR1 SGHTA and CDR2 FQGNSA. CDR3 coding DNA: TGTGCCAGCAGCTCCCAGCGGGGGGGCAGGGAGACCCAGTACTTC. As protein: CASSSQRGGRETQYF.

There are a few counts of this clone. The V gene is TRBV7-9, the J gene TRBJ2-3, with a possible D match to TRBD1 (6 bases). The germline gives CDR1 SEHNR, CDR2 FQNEAQ (reference sequence). CDR3 length equals 15 residues. Trimming took 0 bases from V and 5 from J, leaving 12 bases between them. In nucleotides, the CDR3 is TGTGCCAGCAGCTTAGCGAGGGCAGGGGAAGATACGCAGTATTTT. Translating gives CASSLARAGEDTQYF.

The rearrangement links TRBV30 to TRBJ2-1; TRBD2 agrees at 9 bases. There are 14 residues in the CDR3. The V segment lost 8 bases and the J segment 0 bases; nucleotides outside the gene matches: 5. Germline V lookup: CDR1 GTSNPN, CDR2 SVGIG (reference sequence). CDR3 coding DNA: TGTGCCAGAAAGCGGGGGGACTCCTACAATGAGCAGTTCTTC. Translated, it gives CARKRGDSYNEQFF.

The chain links TRBV27 to TRBJ1-4, with TRBD1 identical over 7 bases. Germline CDR1 and CDR2: MNHEY and SMNVEV (reference sequence). The V segment lost 3 bases and the J segment 5 bases; nucleotides outside the gene matches: 3. This CDR3 is built from 14 residues. CDR3: CASSFRGSNEKLFF. The CDR3 DNA reads as TGTGCCAGCAGTTTCAGGGGGTCAAATGAAAAACTGTTTTTT.

The rearrangement uses TRBV6-6 and TRBJ2-7; D may be TRBD2 (5 bases). Germline V lookup: CDR1 MNHNY, CDR2 SVGAGI (reference sequence). CDR3 length: 14 residues. V was pared by 7 bases and J by 0 bases, with 13 bases between. CDR3 coding DNA: TGTGCCAGCACCGACATAGCGAGCTCCTACGAGCAGTACTTC. Translated, it gives CASTDIASSYEQYF.

There are a few counts of this clone. The chain employs TRBV12-3 or TRBV12-4 and TRBJ1-6; TRBD1 matches at 8 bases. V trimming: 8 bases; J trimming: 9 bases; junction bases outside the gene matches: 6. This CDR3 has 13 residues. CDR3 nucleotides: TGTGCCAGCCGGACAGGGTCGGGTTCACCCCTCCACTTT. This translates into CASRTGSGSPLHF.

J is TRBJ2-3 and V is TRBV2, with 7 bases aligning to TRBD2. Germline CDR1 SNHLY, CDR2 FYNNEI. There are 14 residues in the CDR3. V lost 2 bases to trimming and J lost 1 base; unmatched junction nucleotides: 0. The CDR3 coding sequence is TGTGCCAGCAGTGAAAGCGGGGGCACAGATACGCAGTATTTT. Amino acids: CASSESGGTDTQYF.